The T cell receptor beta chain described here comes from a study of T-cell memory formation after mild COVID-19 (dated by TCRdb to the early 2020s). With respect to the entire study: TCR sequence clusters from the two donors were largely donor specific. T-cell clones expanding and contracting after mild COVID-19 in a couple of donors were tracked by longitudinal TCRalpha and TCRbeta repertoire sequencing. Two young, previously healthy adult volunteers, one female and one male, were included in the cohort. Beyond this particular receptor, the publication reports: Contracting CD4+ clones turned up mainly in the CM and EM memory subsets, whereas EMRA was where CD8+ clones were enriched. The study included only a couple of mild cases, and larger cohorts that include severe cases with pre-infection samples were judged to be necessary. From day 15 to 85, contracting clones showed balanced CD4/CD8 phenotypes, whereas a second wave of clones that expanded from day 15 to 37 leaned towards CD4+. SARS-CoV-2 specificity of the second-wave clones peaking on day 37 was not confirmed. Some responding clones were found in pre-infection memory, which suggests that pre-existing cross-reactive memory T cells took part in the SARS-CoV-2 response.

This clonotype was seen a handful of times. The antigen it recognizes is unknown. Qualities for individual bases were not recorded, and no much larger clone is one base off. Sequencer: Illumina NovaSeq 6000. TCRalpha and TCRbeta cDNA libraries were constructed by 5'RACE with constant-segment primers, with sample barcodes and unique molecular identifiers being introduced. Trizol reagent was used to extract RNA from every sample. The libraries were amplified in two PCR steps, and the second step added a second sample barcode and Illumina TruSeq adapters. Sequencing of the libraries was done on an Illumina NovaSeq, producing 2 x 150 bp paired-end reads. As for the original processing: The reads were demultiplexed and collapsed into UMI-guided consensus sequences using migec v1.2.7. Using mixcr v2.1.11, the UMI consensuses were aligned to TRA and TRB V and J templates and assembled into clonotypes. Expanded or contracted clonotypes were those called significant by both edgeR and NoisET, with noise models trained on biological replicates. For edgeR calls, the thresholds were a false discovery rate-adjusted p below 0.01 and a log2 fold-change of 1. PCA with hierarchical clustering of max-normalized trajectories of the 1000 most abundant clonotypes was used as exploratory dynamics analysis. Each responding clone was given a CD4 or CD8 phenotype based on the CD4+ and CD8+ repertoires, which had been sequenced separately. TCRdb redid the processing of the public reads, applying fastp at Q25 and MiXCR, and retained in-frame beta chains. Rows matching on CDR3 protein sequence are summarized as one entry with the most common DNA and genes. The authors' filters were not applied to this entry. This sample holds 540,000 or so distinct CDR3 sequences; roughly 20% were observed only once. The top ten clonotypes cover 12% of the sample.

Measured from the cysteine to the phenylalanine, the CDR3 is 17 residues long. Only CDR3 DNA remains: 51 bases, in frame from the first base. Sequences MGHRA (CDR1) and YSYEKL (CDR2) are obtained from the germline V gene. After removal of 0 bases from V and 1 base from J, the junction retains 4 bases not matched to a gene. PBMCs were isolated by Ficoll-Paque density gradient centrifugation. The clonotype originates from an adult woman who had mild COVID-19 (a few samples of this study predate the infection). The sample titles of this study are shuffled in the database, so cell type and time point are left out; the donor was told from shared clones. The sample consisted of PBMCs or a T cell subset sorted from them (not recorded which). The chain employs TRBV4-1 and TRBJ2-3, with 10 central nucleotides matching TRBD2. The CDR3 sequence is CASSQDLTSGGTDTQYF. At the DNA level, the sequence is TGCGCCAGCAGCCAAGATCTTACTAGCGGGGGCACAGATACGCAGTATTTT.